This T cell receptor beta chain emerged from a study of shared clonotypes between healthy human individuals. Study-wide background: Every donor yielded three CD4 naive, three CD4 memory, two CD8 naive and one CD8 memory plate. Study-level findings and limits: Tissues were not sampled, only blood, and their repertoires likely differ.

On this clone: Its antigen is not known.

Germline loops: CDR1 SQVTM, CDR2 ANQGSEA. This CDR3 spans 14 amino acids. Trimming cost V 0 bases and J 5 bases, with 13 bases left between them. Deep was the level used in running the assay. Each PCR replicate from the sorted subsets contained about 210 ng DNA, which is some 31,000 T cell genomes. This table comes from immunoSEQ multiplex PCR, and its TCRdb copy is limited to in-frame clones, with some not included. The table records about 820,000 clones, 92% of them present only once. Naive CD8 cells lacked CD45RO and underwent positive selection for CCR7, leaving out terminally differentiated effector memory CD45RA+ cells.

Source material: naive CD8+ T cells sorted from blood. The clonotype comes from a man aged 30 to 39 in good health. V usage is TRBV29-1 and J usage is TRBJ2-5, with no clear D. CDR3 sequence reads: CSVEEPQVVETQYF. As DNA, the CDR3 is TGCAGCGTTGAAGAACCCCAAGTGGTGGAGACCCAGTACTTC.